Listed below are T cell receptor beta chains from one sample, sequenced in a study of T cell clones after liver transplantation. Antigens for these TCRs are unknown. Only in-frame clones appear in the TCRdb table, and some are missing; sequencing was by immunoSEQ multiplex PCR. The top ten clones hold about 13% of a sample with about 4,800 clones, about 40% of them seen once. The specimen sequenced was CD4+ T cells from cultured PBMCs. These TCRs come from a human patient who received a liver transplant. These T cells may partly come from the graft donor. Each CDR3 is given with its conserved first and last residue. A D gene is named only where the DNA matches it firmly. Clone size is shown for a subset of rows, as once, few, many or a class of expanded clone.

length,V,D,J,size,DNA,CDR3
14,TRBV18,NA,TRBJ2-2,NA,TGTGCCAGCTCACCCGGACAGAACACCGGGGAGCTGTTTTTT,CASSPGQNTGELFF
12,TRBV28,TRBD1,TRBJ1-2,NA,TGTGCCGCCGAAAGACAGGGCGGAGGCTACACCTTC,CAAERQGGGYTF
16,TRBV4-3,NA,TRBJ1-3,NA,TGCGCCAGCAGCCGGGGGTGGACGGACTCTGGAAACACCATATATTTT,CASSRGWTDSGNTIYF
13,TRBV6-5,NA,TRBJ2-7,NA,TGCGCCAGCAGTGACGTCAGATCCTACGAGCAGTACTTC,CASSDVRSYEQYF
15,TRBV18,NA,TRBJ2-5,medium-sized,TGTGCCAGCTCACCCCCTAATGGAGCTACGGAGACCCAGTACTTC,CASSPPNGATETQYF
14,TRBV2,NA,TRBJ1-2,medium-sized,TGTGCCAGCAGCGCAGGGCAGCCAGCTAGGGGCTACACCTTC,CASSAGQPARGYTF
11,TRBV6-6,NA,TRBJ2-7,NA,TGTGCCAGCAGAATGTTACAGGAGCAGTACTTC,CASRMLQEQYF
16,TRBV9,NA,TRBJ2-7,NA,TGTGCCAGCAGCGGCAACCCGGGAAAACCTCTCGACGAGCAGTACTTC,CASSGNPGKPLDEQYF
13,TRBV28,NA,TRBJ2-7,NA,TGTGCCAGCAGTCGCCACCCCCCCTACGAGCAGTACTTC,CASSRHPPYEQYF
15,TRBV9,NA,TRBJ2-3,NA,TGTGCCAGCAGCGCCCGCGGGGCCACCACAGATACGCAGTATTTT,CASSARGATTDTQYF
11,TRBV6-5,NA,TRBJ2-7,NA,TGTGCCAGCAGTGAGTGGAACGAGCAGTACTTC,CASSEWNEQYF
14,TRBV7-2,NA,TRBJ1-1,NA,TGTGCCAGCAGCTTACTCCTGATGGCCACTGAAGCTTTCTTT,CASSLLLMATEAFF
14,TRBV4-2,NA,TRBJ1-1,large,TGTGCCAGCAGCCAAGAAGCCAGGGGACCTGAAGCTTTCTTT,CASSQEARGPEAFF
15,TRBV5-5,NA,TRBJ2-5,NA,TGTGCCAGCAACCTAACGAGGACTGCGGAAGAGACCCAGTACTTC,CASNLTRTAEETQYF